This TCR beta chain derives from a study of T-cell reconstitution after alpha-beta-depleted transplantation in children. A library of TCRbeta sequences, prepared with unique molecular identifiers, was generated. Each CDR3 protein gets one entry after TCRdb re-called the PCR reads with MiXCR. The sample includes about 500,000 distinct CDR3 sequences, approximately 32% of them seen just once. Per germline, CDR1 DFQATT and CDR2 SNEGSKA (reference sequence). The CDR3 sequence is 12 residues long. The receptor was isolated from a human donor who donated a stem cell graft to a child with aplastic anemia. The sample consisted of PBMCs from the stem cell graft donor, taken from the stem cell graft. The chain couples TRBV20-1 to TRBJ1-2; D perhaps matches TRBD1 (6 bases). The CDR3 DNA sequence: TGCAGCGCCAACAGGGATAACTATGGCTACACCTTC. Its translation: CSANRDNYGYTF.